Listed below are T cell receptor beta chains from one sample, sequenced in a study of T cells in Graves' hyperthyroidism and ophthalmopathy. One entry per CDR3 protein, called by TCRdb with MiXCR from the multiplex PCR reads. The table has more than 650,000 distinct CDR3 sequences, 12% to 15% seen once; the top ten hold 9.5% to 13%. The sequencing input was blood. These receptors were taken from a woman aged 18-29 years with Graves' hyperthyroidism. The CDR3 runs from the conserved cysteine through the conserved F or W. The D gene is left open where the match is weak. Rows may omit the clone size; those that give it use once, few, many or a size class.

TRBV15	TRBD2	TRBJ2-1	few	TGTGCCACCAGCAGAGATCGGACTAGCCGGCTCACTGAGCAGTTCTTC	CATSRDRTSRLTEQFF
TRBV12-3/TRBV12-4	.	TRBJ1-5	many	TGTGCCAGCAGTATGCATGACAGGAATCAGCCCCAGCATTTT	CASSMHDRNQPQHF
TRBV24-1	.	TRBJ2-5	many	TGTGCCACCAGTCCAGACTTTTCCTTCCAAGAGACCCAGTACTTC	CATSPDFSFQETQYF
TRBV18	.	TRBJ2-5	many	TGTGCCAGCTGGACCGGGGAAGAGACCCAGTACTTC	CASWTGEETQYF
TRBV20-1	.	TRBJ2-7	many	TGCAGTGCTAGATCCTCCCAGCAAGGGGGGTTGAAACGCGAGCAGTACTTC	CSARSSQQGGLKREQYF
TRBV7-9	TRBD1	TRBJ2-5	many	TGTGCCAGCAGCCCAGGGAAGGGGGCGCGCGAGGAGACCCAGTACTTC	CASSPGKGAREETQYF
TRBV11-3	TRBD2	TRBJ2-5	many	TGTGCCAGCAGCTTAGGGGCTGGGCTAGCGGGACCAGCGGTGCGGGAGACCCAGTACTTC	CASSLGAGLAGPAVRETQYF
TRBV19	.	TRBJ2-2	few	TGTGCCAGTAGTGTAGCGAACACCGGGGAGCTGTTTTTT	CASSVANTGELFF
TRBV7-9	.	TRBJ1-1	.	TGTGCCAGCAGCGTCGACAGCCTGAACACTGAAGCTTTCTTT	CASSVDSLNTEAFF
TRBV18	.	TRBJ2-4	many	TGTGCCAGCTTCAAAACAGGGGCCAAAAACATTCAGTACTTC	CASFKTGAKNIQYF
TRBV11-2	TRBD2	TRBJ2-1	.	TGTGCCAGCAGCCCAGTTAGCGGGCCTGACAATGAGCAGTTCTTC	CASSPVSGPDNEQFF
TRBV27	.	TRBJ1-5	many	TGTGCCAGCAGTTCCAAGATATCGGACGGAATCAATCAGCCCCAGCATTTT	CASSSKISDGINQPQHF
TRBV7-2	TRBD1	TRBJ2-7	many	TGTGCCAGCAGCTTAACCGACAGGGGTACCTACGAGCAGTACTTC	CASSLTDRGTYEQYF
TRBV20-1	.	TRBJ2-3	many	TGCAGTTTCCTTAAGGGGACAGATACGCAGTATTTT	CSFLKGTDTQYF
TRBV6-1	.	TRBJ1-1	many	TGTGCCAGCAGGACGATGGGCCAAGTCATGAACACTGAAGCTTTCTTT	CASRTMGQVMNTEAFF
TRBV18	.	TRBJ2-7	many	TGTGCCAGCAGTCCGCGGGACAGAGCCTACGAGCAGTACTTC	CASSPRDRAYEQYF
TRBV28	.	TRBJ1-1	many	TGTGCCAGCAGTTTCCCCTATCGGGGGGGAGGTAAAACTGAAGCTTTCTTT	CASSFPYRGGGKTEAFF
TRBV24-1	.	TRBJ1-3	.	TGTGCCACCAGTGATCCCCTGGACAGCTCTGGAAACACCATATATTTT	CATSDPLDSSGNTIYF
TRBV6-2/TRBV6-3	TRBD2	TRBJ2-1	few	TGTGCCAGCAGTTGGTTAGCGGGAGAGAAGGGTAATGAGCAGTTCTTC	CASSWLAGEKGNEQFF
TRBV4-2	TRBD1	TRBJ1-1	many	TGTGCCAGCAGCCCAGGGTCGGGACAGGGACACGACACTGAAGCTTTCTTT	CASSPGSGQGHDTEAFF
TRBV11-2	.	TRBJ1-1	many	TGTGCCAGCAGCTTAGTCGTGACAGCGAACACTGAAGCTTTCTTT	CASSLVVTANTEAFF
TRBV29-1	.	TRBJ2-7	many	TGCAGCGTTATCCCTTCAACCGGGGGCGAGCAGTACTTC	CSVIPSTGGEQYF
TRBV20-1	TRBD2	TRBJ2-1	.	TGCAGTGCTAGAGAATTCCGGGGGAGGGAGTACAATGAGCAGTTCTTC	CSAREFRGREYNEQFF
TRBV6-2/TRBV6-3	.	TRBJ2-2	many	TGTGCCAGCAGCTGGGGGGACACCAACACCGGGGAGCTGTTTTTT	CASSWGDTNTGELFF
TRBV10-3	.	TRBJ2-2	.	TGTGCCATCAGTGAGTCTGGAGTACAGTACACCGGGGAGCTGTTTTTT	CAISESGVQYTGELFF
TRBV24-1	TRBD2	TRBJ2-1	few	TGTGCCACCAGTGATTTGGCTAGCGGGAGGGGGGACAATGAGCAGTTCTTC	CATSDLASGRGDNEQFF
TRBV19	.	TRBJ2-7	.	TGTGCCAGTAGTCGAGACGGATTCTACGAGCAGTACTTC	CASSRDGFYEQYF